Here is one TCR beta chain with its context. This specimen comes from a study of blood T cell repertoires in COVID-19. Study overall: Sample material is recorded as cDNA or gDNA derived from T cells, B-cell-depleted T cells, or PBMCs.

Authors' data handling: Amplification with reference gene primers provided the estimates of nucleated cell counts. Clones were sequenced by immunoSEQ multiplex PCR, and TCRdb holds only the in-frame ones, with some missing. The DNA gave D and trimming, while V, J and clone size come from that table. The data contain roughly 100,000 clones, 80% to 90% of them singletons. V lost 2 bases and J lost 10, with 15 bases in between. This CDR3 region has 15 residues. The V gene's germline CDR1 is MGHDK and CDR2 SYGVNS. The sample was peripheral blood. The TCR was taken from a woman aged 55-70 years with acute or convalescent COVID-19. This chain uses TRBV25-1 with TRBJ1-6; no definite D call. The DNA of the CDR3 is TGTGCCAGCAGTGAAATAGGGCCTGGAGGGTCACCCCTCCACTTT. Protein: CASSEIGPGGSPLHF.